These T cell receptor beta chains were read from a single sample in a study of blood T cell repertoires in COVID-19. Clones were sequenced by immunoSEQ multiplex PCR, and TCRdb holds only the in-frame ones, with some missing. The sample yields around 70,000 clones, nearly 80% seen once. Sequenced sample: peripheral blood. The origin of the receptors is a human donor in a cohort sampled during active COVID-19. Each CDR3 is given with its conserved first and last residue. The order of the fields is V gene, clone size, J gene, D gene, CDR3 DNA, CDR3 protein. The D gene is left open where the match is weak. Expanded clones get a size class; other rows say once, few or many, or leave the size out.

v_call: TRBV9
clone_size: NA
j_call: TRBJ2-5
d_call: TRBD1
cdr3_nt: TGTGCCAGCAGCGTAGCTGGGGACAGGGGGGTGGAGACCCAGTACTTC
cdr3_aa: CASSVAGDRGVETQYF

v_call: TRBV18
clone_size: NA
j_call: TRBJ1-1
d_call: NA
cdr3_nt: TGTGCCAGCTCACCGATCAGGGGGAACACTGAAGCTTTCTTT
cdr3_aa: CASSPIRGNTEAFF

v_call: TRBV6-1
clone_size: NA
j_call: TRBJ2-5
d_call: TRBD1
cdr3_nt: TGTGCCAGCAGTGAAGCGGCCACGACAGGGCTCCGGGAGACCCAGTACTTC
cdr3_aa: CASSEAATTGLRETQYF

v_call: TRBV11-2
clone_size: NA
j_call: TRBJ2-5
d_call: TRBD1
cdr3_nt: TGTGCCAGCAGCTGGGGGACAGGCCAGGAGACCCAGTACTTC
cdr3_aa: CASSWGTGQETQYF

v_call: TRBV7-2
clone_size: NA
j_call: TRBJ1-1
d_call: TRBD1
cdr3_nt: TGTGCCAGCACATACAGGGGGTCGAACACTGAAGCTTTCTTT
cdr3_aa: CASTYRGSNTEAFF

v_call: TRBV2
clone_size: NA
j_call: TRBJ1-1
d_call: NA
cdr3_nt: TGTGCCAGCAGCGCCTCGGTGAACACTGAAGCTTTCTTT
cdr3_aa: CASSASVNTEAFF

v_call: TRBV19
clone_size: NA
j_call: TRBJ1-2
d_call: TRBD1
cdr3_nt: TGTGCCAGTAGACCCAGGGGGTTGGTAAATGGCTACACCTTC
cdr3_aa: CASRPRGLVNGYTF

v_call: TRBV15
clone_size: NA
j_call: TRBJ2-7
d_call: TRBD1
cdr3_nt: TGTGCCACCAGCAGGGACAGGAGCTCCTACGAGCAGTACTTC
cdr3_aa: CATSRDRSSYEQYF

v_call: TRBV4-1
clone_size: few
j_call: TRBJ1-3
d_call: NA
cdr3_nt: TGCGCCAGCAGCCAAGACCGGGGAGGCCCTCTCGGAAACACCATATATTTT
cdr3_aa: CASSQDRGGPLGNTIYF

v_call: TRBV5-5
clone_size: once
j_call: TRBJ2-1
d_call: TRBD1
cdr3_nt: TGTGCCAGCAGCTTGGGCCAGGGGGTTGACAATGAGCAGTTCTTC
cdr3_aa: CASSLGQGVDNEQFF

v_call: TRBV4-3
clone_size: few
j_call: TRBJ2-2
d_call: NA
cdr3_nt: TGCGCCAGCAGCCCCCGGGACTCAGGCACCGGGGAGCTGTTTTTT
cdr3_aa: CASSPRDSGTGELFF

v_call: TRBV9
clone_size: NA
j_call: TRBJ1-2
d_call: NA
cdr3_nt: TGTGCCAGCAGCCTTAGGGGAGGGTCTGGCTACACCTTC
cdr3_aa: CASSLRGGSGYTF

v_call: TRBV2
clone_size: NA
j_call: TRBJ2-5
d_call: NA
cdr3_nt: TGTGCCAGCGGTTCTTGGGGAGCGGAACAAGAGACCCAGTACTTC
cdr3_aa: CASGSWGAEQETQYF

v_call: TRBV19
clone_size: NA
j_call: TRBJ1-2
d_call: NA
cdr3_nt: TGTGCCAGTAGTGAGAGGGCTAATGGCTACACCTTC
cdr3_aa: CASSERANGYTF

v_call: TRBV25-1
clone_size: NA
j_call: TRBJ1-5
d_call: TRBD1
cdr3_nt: TGTGCCAGCAGAGAGACAGGGGTCAATCAGCCCCAGCATTTT
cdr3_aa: CASRETGVNQPQHF

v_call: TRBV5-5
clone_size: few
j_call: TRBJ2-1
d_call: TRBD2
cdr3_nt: TGTGCCAGCAGCTTGGGACTAGCCCCCTACAATGAGCAGTTCTTC
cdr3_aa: CASSLGLAPYNEQFF

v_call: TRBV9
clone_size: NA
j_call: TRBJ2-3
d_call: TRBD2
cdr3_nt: TGTGCCAGCAGCCGCAGCGGGGACCTCACAGATACGCAGTATTTT
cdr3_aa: CASSRSGDLTDTQYF

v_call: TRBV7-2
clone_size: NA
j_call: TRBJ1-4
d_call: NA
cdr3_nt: TGTGCCAGCAGCTTAGCGGGCCAATTCGCTGCAACTAATGAAAAACTGTTTTTT
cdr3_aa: CASSLAGQFAATNEKLFF